This section outlines one T cell receptor (beta chain) sequence together with its context. PCR was performed using 60 Vbeta and 13 Jbeta primers. The repertoire was sequenced with immunoSEQ multiplex PCR; TCRdb's copy has only in-frame clones and lacks some. The sample shows about 170,000 clones, roughly 84% of them seen only once. This record comes from a study of cytomegalovirus exposure and HLA in healthy donors. With 6 bases removed from V and 6 bases from J, the gap between germline ends came to 20 bases. Per germline, CDR1 MNHEY and CDR2 SMNVEV (reference sequence). CDR3 length equals 15 residues.

The sequenced sample was PBMCs. This chain uses TRBV27 with TRBJ1-1; tentative D call: TRBD1 (6 bases). The clonotype originates from a male donor in good health and CMV-seronegative. The CDR3 reads CASSGRVQGIAEAFF. The CDR3 bases are TGTGCCAGCAGCGGAAGAGTACAGGGAATCGCTGAAGCTTTCTTT.